The 30 T cell receptor beta chains given below trace back to one sample, sequenced in a study of blood T cell repertoires in COVID-19. Clones were sequenced by immunoSEQ multiplex PCR, and TCRdb holds only the in-frame ones, with some missing. The sample includes roughly 210,000 clones, around 89% of them seen just once. Sample: peripheral blood. The receptors here all came from a man between 65 and 80 years old with acute or convalescent COVID-19.

The chain has TRBV6-6 and TRBJ1-2; D is undetermined. Germline V gene sequence: CDR1 MNHNY, CDR2 SVGAGI (reference sequence). The CDR3 has 14 amino acids. V gave up 10 bases and J gave up 8 bases, with 23 bases separating them. The CDR3, as DNA: TGTGCCACTTCCTACTCCGCGGGCAGTGAGGGCTACACCTTC. It is translated as CATSYSAGSEGYTF.

This chain uses TRBV29-1 with TRBJ2-1, with 7 bases matching TRBD1. The CDR3 consists of 15 residues. V dropped 0 bases and J dropped 6; count of bases not matched to a gene: 8. Germline CDR1 reads SQVTM; CDR2 reads ANQGSEA. The CDR3 loop reads CSVEDRPRQGNEQFF. Here the CDR3 DNA reads TGCAGCGTTGAAGATCGGCCTAGACAGGGCAATGAGCAGTTCTTC.

This clone was counted a single time. The chain uses TRBV29-1 and TRBJ2-7; TRBD2 is a possible D gene (5 bases). Germline CDR1 SQVTM, CDR2 ANQGSEA. V lost 4 bases, J lost 3 bases, and 13 bases lay in between. The CDR3 has 13 amino acids. CDR3 sequence (DNA): TGCAGCGTTGCGAGGGAGACCAACTACGAGCAGTACTTC. This sequence encodes CSVARETNYEQYF.

The J gene is TRBJ1-4, the V gene TRBV5-8; D ambiguous. In germline, CDR1 is SGHTS, CDR2 YDEGEE. Deletions cut 5 bases from V and 7 bases from J, with 3 bases between. The CDR3 spans 10 residues. CDR3 sequence (DNA): TGTGCCAGCAGGAGTGAAAAACTGTTTTTT. It yields the protein CASRSEKLFF. The full variable domain, in which reference TRBV5-8 and TRBJ1-4 provide the parts outside the CDR3, is EAGVTQSPTHLIKTRGQQATLRCSPISGHTSVYWYQQALGLGLQFLLWYDEGEERNRGNFPPRFSGRQFPNYSSELNVNALELEDSALYLCASRSEKLFFGSGTQLSVL.

The chain has TRBV6-5 and TRBJ2-3; TRBD1 matches 7 bases. Germline loops: CDR1 MNHEY, CDR2 SVGAGI. There are 14 residues in the CDR3. The V segment lost 7 bases and the J segment 1 base; nucleotides outside the gene matches: 5. The CDR3 loop is CASNRGERTDTQYF. CDR3 DNA sequence: TGTGCCAGCAACAGGGGTGAGCGCACAGATACGCAGTATTTT.

This clone has just a few counts. V usage is TRBV29-1 and J usage is TRBJ2-7; 7 positions agree with TRBD1. CDR3 length: 12 amino acids. Trimming took 4 bases from V and 7 from J; bases not matched to a gene: 7. Germline V gene sequence: CDR1 SQVTM, CDR2 ANQGSEA. CDR3 sequence (DNA): TGCAGCGTTGTCGGACAGGCCGGAGAGCAGTACTTC. This codes for CSVVGQAGEQYF.

V gene TRBV30 combines with J gene TRBJ2-1; 8 nucleotides match TRBD2. Germline trimming cut 2 bases from V and 13 bases from J; bases unmatched to any gene: 7. Germline V gene lookup returns CDR1 GTSNPN and CDR2 SVGIG (reference sequence). The CDR3 runs to 12 residues. The CDR3 bases are TGTGCCTGGAGTAGAGCGGGAGTAGGACAGTTCTTC. It codes for CAWSRAGVGQFF.

The V and J genes are TRBV10-3 and TRBJ2-3, with a possible D match to TRBD1 (6 bases). The CDR3 is 15 residues long. CDR1 ENHRY and CDR2 SYGVKD come from the germline V gene. Trimming took off 3 bases at V and 2 bases at J, with 12 bases between the two ends. The CDR3 DNA reads as TGTGCCATCAGTGATCCGGTGGGGGCCACAGATACGCAGTATTTT. The encoded protein is CAISDPVGATDTQYF.

This chain links TRBV2 with TRBJ2-4; 8 nucleotides agree with TRBD1. Trimming at V came to 6 bases and at J to 5 bases, leaving 0 bases not matched to a gene. CDR1 is SNHLY and CDR2 is FYNNEI in the germline V gene. The CDR3 contains 12 residues. DNA of the CDR3: TGTGCCAGCAGGACAGGGGAAAACATTCAGTACTTC. Its translation is CASRTGENIQYF.

In DNA form, the CDR3 reads TGCGCCAGCAGCTTGGATCACTCTGGGGCCAACGTCCTGACTTTC. Encoded protein: CASSLDHSGANVLTF. The genes are TRBV5-1 and TRBJ2-6; D ambiguous. V lost 0 bases to trimming and J lost 0 bases, with 4 bases between them. This CDR3 has 15 amino acids. Germline V gene lookup returns CDR1 SGHRS and CDR2 YFSETQ.

The chain combines TRBV30 with TRBJ1-2, with 9 positions matching TRBD1. Germline CDR1 and CDR2: GTSNPN and SVGIG (reference sequence). The CDR3 runs 17 residues. Trimming removed 1 base from V and 0 bases from J; junction bases left unmatched: 9. The CDR3 bases are TGTGCCTGGAGTGGACCGACAGGGGGGATGGCTAACTATGGCTACACCTTC. Its translation: CAWSGPTGGMANYGYTF.

CDR3 protein: CAISESRAGLAGVEQYF. CDR3 DNA sequence: TGTGCCATCAGTGAGTCGAGGGCGGGACTAGCGGGAGTCGAGCAGTACTTC. This chain connects TRBV10-3 to TRBJ2-7; TRBD2 aligns across 14 bases. The V segment lost 0 bases and the J segment 6 bases; nucleotides outside the gene matches: 7. Germline assignment: CDR1 ENHRY and CDR2 SYGVKD. CDR3 length: 17 amino acids.

The V gene is TRBV7-8, the J gene TRBJ1-5, with D perhaps matching TRBD1 (5 bases). Germline V gene lookup returns CDR1 SGHVS and CDR2 FQNEAQ. This CDR3 comprises 16 residues. V was clipped by 4 bases and J by 1 base, with 14 bases between them. CDR3 DNA: TGTGCCAGCAGCTCTATGGGACTGCTGAGCAATCAGCCCCAGCATTTT. Translation: CASSSMGLLSNQPQHF.

J is TRBJ1-1 and V is TRBV3-1 (or the pseudogene TRBV3-2); 11 bases are shared with TRBD1. This CDR3 has 16 amino acids. Unmatched junction bases numbered 6, after V lost 0 bases and J lost 6 bases. The V gene's germline CDR1 is LGHDT and CDR2 YNNKEL (reference sequence). Here the CDR3 reads CASSQEGLDRGPEAFF. CDR3 nucleotide sequence: TGTGCCAGCAGCCAAGAAGGTTTGGACAGGGGGCCTGAAGCTTTCTTT.

This rearrangement joins TRBV7-9 to TRBJ1-5; 8 nucleotides line up with TRBD1. V lost 5 bases, J lost 5 bases, and 5 bases stayed unmatched. Germline CDR1 reads SEHNR; CDR2 reads FQNEAQ (reference sequence). There are 14 residues in the CDR3. Written as DNA, the CDR3 is TGTGCCAGCAGCCTGGACAGGGCTGATCAGCCCCAGCATTTT. Its protein product is CASSLDRADQPQHF.

V and J are TRBV20-1 and TRBJ1-2; 8 bases align to TRBD1. The CDR3 has 12 amino acids. Germline values: CDR1 DFQATT, CDR2 SNEGSKA (reference sequence). The trim removed 3 bases at V and 5 bases at J, leaving 2 bases unmatched. Here the CDR3 DNA reads TGCAGTGCTAGTCGACAGGGGTATGGCTACACCTTC. Its translation: CSASRQGYGYTF.

This chain joins TRBV6-5 and TRBJ2-7; TRBD2 is a possible D gene (5 bases). Trimming removed 0 bases from V and 6 bases from J, with 9 bases in between. Per the germline V gene, CDR1 is MNHEY and CDR2 is SVGAGI. There are 13 residues in the CDR3. The CDR3 DNA follows: TGTGCCAGCAGTTACTCGGTGGGAGTCGAGCAGTACTTC. Protein: CASSYSVGVEQYF.

With respect to this clone: The sample holds other DNA sequences that translate to the same CDR3. This chain uses TRBV10-3 with TRBJ1-1; possible D gene TRBD1, 5 bases. Trimming shortened V by 0 bases and J by 6 bases, and 11 bases separated the two germline ends. Germline loops: CDR1 ENHRY, CDR2 SYGVKD. There are 14 residues in the CDR3. The CDR3: CAISESGGGAEAFF. DNA of the CDR3: TGTGCCATCAGTGAGTCGGGGGGAGGCGCTGAAGCTTTCTTT.

The chain recombines TRBV4-3 with TRBJ1-5; D call uncertain. Trimming cost V 3 bases and J 8 bases, with 14 bases left between them. This CDR3 spans 14 amino acids. Germline CDR1 LGHNA, CDR2 YSLEER. CDR3 sequence: CASSQRAGVEPQHF. DNA for the CDR3: TGCGCCAGCAGCCAGAGGGCGGGTGTAGAGCCCCAGCATTTT.

The chain uses TRBV27 and TRBJ1-4; D is possibly TRBD1 (5 bases). The germline V and J ends were trimmed by 5 bases and 7 bases, with 17 bases remaining between them. Germline-derived CDR1 and CDR2 are MNHEY and SMNVEV (reference sequence). This CDR3 region has 15 residues. Here the CDR3 DNA reads TGTGCCAGCAGTCCCCTCGGGGGGTTAGGTGAAAAACTGTTTTTT. Translated, it gives CASSPLGGLGEKLFF.

The chain has TRBV24-1 and TRBJ1-4; D uncertain. The CDR3 is 14 amino acids. The germline V gene has CDR1 KGHDR and CDR2 SFDVKD. Deletions cut 7 bases from V and 7 bases from J, with 15 bases between. Written as DNA, the CDR3 is TGTGCCACCAGGGATCCCCCTCTCTCTGAAAAACTGTTTTTT. Translating gives CATRDPPLSEKLFF.

The chain is built from TRBV5-5 and TRBJ2-7, with TRBD1 matching 8 bases. V trimming: 2 bases; J trimming: 2 bases; junction bases outside the gene matches: 3. The CDR3 sequence is 14 residues long. Germline CDR1 and CDR2: SGHKS and YYEKEE (reference sequence). The CDR3 DNA reads TGTGCCAGCAGCTTCGGACAGGGAACCTACGAGCAGTACTTC. It codes for CASSFGQGTYEQYF.

V usage is TRBV28 and J usage is TRBJ2-7; 8 positions agree with TRBD1. The CDR3 has 15 residues. Losses at the gene ends were 4 bases for V and 5 bases for J; bases not matched to a gene: 10. Per the germline V gene, CDR1 is MDHEN and CDR2 is SYDVKM. This CDR3 reads CASSSGGAGIHEQYF. DNA for the CDR3: TGTGCCAGCAGTTCAGGGGGCGCCGGGATACACGAGCAGTACTTC.

CDR3 bases: TGTGCCAGCAGTGAAGGACAGGGCGTATACTATGGCTACACCTTC. It codes for CASSEGQGVYYGYTF. The rearrangement joins TRBV2 to TRBJ1-2; 7 nucleotides agree with TRBD1. This CDR3 spans 15 amino acids. CDR1 and CDR2 (germline): SNHLY, FYNNEI. Germline trimming cut 1 base from V and 3 bases from J; bases unmatched to any gene: 5.

The V call is TRBV11-2, the J call TRBJ2-3; 10 bases are a match to TRBD2. CDR3 length: 15 amino acids. Germline CDR1 SGHAT, CDR2 FQNNGV. The ends lost 3 bases at V and 0 bases at J; junction bases unmatched: 0. In DNA form, the CDR3 reads TGTGCCAGCAGCTTTAGCGGGAGGAGCACAGATACGCAGTATTTT. Residues: CASSFSGRSTDTQYF.

This clone was observed a single time. J is TRBJ2-5 and V is TRBV9; no reliable D call. The CDR3 covers 15 residues. V dropped 4 bases and J dropped 2 bases, with 15 bases sitting between them. Germline CDR1 is SGDLS and CDR2 is YYNGEE. The CDR3 region is CASSSPNGRQETQYF. The CDR3 nucleotides are TGTGCCAGCAGCTCACCAAATGGCAGACAAGAGACCCAGTACTTC.

This clone was observed once. The V gene is TRBV5-8, the J gene TRBJ1-5; 9 nucleotides align to TRBD1. This CDR3 comprises 15 residues. The V gene's germline CDR1 is SGHTS and CDR2 YDEGEE. The V gene end was trimmed by 4 bases and the J gene end by 1 base; junction bases not matched to a gene: 3. CDR3 region: CASSRGTGSNQPQHF. The CDR3 DNA sequence: TGTGCCAGCAGCAGAGGGACAGGGAGCAATCAGCCCCAGCATTTT.

The chain employs TRBV5-8 and TRBJ1-1; the D gene is possibly TRBD1 (5 bases). The CDR3 is made up of 15 amino acids. The germline V gene encodes CDR1 SGHTS and CDR2 YDEGEE. V lost 5 bases and J lost 4, with 18 bases in between. In nucleotides, the CDR3 is TGTGCCAGCAGACTTGGGCAGGGTTTGAGCACTGAAGCTTTCTTT. Translated, it gives CASRLGQGLSTEAFF.

This chain links TRBV18 with TRBJ2-7, with TRBD2 identical over 7 bases. Trimming cost V 3 bases and J 2 bases; bases outside gene matches: 4. CDR1 and CDR2 from the germline V gene are KGHSH and LQKENI. The CDR3 has 14 amino acids. The CDR3 region is CASSPSSGPYEQYF. CDR3 bases: TGTGCCAGCTCACCCAGTAGCGGGCCCTACGAGCAGTACTTC.

In its sample, this clone was seen a few times. This sequence joins TRBV4-2 and TRBJ1-2; a possible D gene is TRBD1 (6 bases). This CDR3 has 15 residues. Trimming left V 0 bases short and J 8 bases short, with 16 bases between. Germline assignment: CDR1 LGHNA and CDR2 YNFKEQ. The CDR3 nucleotides are TGTGCCAGCAGCCAAGACCCGTCAGTTGGGGGCGGCTACACCTTC. Translation gives CASSQDPSVGGGYTF.